The clone carrying this T cell receptor beta chain showed up just a few times. Its antigen is still unknown. The germline V gene has CDR1 SGHNT and CDR2 YYREEE (reference sequence). Trimming left V 1 base short and J 4 bases short, with 8 bases between. The CDR3 is 13 amino acids. The data stem from a study of regulatory T cells in long-lasting Graves disease. Study results and limitations: When disease was persistent, TRBV28, TRBJ1-2 and TRBJ2-5 were the favored segments. Persistent patients shared 2,741 public clonotypes among themselves. Newly diagnosed patients shared fewer, at roughly 970.

Documented time point: persistent/refractory GD, antithyroid drugs over 5 years with positive TRAb. TCR sequences were obtained from RNA taken from PBMCs. To make TCR beta libraries, researchers used iRepertoire HTBI primers and Arm-PCR of CDR3 regions. TCRdb ran MiXCR on the multiplex PCR reads and lists one entry per CDR3 protein. The table lists 350,000 to 500,000 distinct CDR3 sequences, 21% of them singletons, with 14% in the top ten. This sample comprised peripheral blood mononuclear cells (PBMCs), obtained when the disease was refractory, from a patient treated with antithyroid drugs. The V and J genes are TRBV5-4 and TRBJ1-1, with D possibly TRBD1 on 5 matching bases. This clonotype originated in a female donor with Graves disease. CDR3 bases: TGTGCCAGCAGCTTGTGGGGGTCCACTGAAGCTTTCTTT. This translates into CASSLWGSTEAFF.